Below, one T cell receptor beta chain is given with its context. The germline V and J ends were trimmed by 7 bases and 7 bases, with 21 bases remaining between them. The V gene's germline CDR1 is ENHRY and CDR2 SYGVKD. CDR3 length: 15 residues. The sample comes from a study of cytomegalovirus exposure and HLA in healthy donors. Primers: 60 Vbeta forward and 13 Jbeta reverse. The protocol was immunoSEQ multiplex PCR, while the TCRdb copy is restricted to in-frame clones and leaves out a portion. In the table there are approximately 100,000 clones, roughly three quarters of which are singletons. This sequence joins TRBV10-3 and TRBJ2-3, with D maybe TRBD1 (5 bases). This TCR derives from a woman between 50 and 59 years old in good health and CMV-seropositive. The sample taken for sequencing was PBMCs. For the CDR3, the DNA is TGTGCCATCACCAGTGGGGCCAGGGCAGGGAATACGCAGTATTTT. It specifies CAITSGARAGNTQYF.